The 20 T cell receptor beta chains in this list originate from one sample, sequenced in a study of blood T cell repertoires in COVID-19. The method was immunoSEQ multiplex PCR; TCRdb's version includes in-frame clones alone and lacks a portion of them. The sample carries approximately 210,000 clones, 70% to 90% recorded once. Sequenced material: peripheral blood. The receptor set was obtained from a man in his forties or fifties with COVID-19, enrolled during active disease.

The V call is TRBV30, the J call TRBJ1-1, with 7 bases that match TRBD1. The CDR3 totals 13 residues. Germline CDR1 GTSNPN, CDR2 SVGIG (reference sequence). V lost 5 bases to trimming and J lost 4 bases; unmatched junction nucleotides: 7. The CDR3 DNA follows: TGTGCCTGGGACAAGGGGGCAAGCACTGAAGCTTTCTTT. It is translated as CAWDKGASTEAFF.

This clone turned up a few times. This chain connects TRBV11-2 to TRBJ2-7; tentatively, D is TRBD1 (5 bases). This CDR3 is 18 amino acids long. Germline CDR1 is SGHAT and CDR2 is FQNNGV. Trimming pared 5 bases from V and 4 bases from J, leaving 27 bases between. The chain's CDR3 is CASSPTSRPRGVRYEQYF. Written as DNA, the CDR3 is TGTGCCAGCAGCCCCACGAGCCGCCCTAGGGGCGTGCGGTACGAGCAGTACTTC.

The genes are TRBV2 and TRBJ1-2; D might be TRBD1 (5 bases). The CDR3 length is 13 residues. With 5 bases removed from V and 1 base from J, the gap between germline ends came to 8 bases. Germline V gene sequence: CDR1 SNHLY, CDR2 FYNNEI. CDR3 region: CASSQQGNYGYTF. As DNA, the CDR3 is TGTGCCAGCAGTCAGCAGGGTAACTATGGCTACACCTTC.

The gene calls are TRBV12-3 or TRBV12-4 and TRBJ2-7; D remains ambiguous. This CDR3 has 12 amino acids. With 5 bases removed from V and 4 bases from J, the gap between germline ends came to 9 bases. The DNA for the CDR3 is TGTGCCAGCAGTACACAGCAATACGAGCAGTACTTC. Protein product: CASSTQQYEQYF.

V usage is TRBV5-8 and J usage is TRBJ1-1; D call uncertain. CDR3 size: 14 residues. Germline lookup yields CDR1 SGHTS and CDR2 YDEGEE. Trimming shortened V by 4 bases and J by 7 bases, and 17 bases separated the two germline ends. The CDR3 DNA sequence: TGTGCCAGCAGCAACCGACACACGAATGGTGAAGCTTTCTTT. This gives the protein CASSNRHTNGEAFF. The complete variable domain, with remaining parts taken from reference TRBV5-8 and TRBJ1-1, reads EAGVTQSPTHLIKTRGQQATLRCSPISGHTSVYWYQQALGLGLQFLLWYDEGEERNRGNFPPRFSGRQFPNYSSELNVNALELEDSALYLCASSNRHTNGEAFFGQGTRLTVV.

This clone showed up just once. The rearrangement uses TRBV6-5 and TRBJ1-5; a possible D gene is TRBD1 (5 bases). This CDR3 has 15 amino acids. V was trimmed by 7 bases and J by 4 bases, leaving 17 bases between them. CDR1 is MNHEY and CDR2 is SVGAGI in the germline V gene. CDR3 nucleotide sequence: TGTGCCAGCACCGAAGGGGAGGTGGGAAATCAGCCCCAGCATTTT. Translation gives CASTEGEVGNQPQHF.

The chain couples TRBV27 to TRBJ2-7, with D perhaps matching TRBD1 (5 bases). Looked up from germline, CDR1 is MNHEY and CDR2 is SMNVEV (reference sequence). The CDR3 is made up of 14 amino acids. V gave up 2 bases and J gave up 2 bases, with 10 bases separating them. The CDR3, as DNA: TGTGCCAGCAGTTTAGTGGGGCCAACCTACGAGCAGTACTTC. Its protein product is CASSLVGPTYEQYF.

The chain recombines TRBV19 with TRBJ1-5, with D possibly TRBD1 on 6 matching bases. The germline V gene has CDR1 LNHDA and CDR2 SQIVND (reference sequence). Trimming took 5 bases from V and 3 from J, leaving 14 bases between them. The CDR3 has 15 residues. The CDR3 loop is CASSPPGHPNQPQHF. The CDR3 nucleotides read TGTGCCAGTAGTCCTCCGGGACACCCCAATCAGCCCCAGCATTTT.

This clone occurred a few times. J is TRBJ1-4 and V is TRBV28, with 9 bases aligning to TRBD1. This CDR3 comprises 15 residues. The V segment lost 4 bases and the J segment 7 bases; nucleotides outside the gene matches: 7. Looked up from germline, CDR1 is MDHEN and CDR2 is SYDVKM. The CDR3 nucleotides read TGTGCCAGCAGTTCAACAGGGGGCTTAGGTGAAAAACTGTTTTTT. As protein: CASSSTGGLGEKLFF.

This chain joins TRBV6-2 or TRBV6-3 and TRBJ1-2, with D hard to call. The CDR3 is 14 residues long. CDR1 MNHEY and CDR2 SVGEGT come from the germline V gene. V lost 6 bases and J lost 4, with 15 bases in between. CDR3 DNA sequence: TGTGCCAGCAGCCACCGGGGAGCCCTCTATGGCTACACCTTC. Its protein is CASSHRGALYGYTF.

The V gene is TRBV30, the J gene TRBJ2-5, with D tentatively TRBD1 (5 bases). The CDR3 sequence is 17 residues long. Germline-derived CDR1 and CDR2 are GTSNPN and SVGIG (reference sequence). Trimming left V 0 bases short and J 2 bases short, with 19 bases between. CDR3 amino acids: CAWSVRAGPISQETQYF. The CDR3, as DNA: TGTGCCTGGAGTGTAAGGGCAGGGCCCATTTCTCAAGAGACCCAGTACTTC.

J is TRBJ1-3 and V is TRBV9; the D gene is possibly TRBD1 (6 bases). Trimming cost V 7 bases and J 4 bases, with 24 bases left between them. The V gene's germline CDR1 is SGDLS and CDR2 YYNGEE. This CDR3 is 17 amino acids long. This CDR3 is CASSKVFWAGAGNTIYF. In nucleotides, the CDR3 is TGTGCCAGCTCAAAGGTGTTCTGGGCAGGGGCCGGAAACACCATATATTTT.

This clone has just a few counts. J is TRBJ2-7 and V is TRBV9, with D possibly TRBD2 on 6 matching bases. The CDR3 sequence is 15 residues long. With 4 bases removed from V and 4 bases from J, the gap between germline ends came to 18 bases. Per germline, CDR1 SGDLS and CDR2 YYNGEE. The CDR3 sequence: CASSIRDSVVYEQYF. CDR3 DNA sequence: TGTGCCAGCAGCATCCGGGACTCAGTAGTGTACGAGCAGTACTTC.

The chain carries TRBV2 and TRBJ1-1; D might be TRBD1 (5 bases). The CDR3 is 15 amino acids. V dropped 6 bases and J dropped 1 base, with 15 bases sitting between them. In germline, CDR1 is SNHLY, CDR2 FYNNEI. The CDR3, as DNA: TGTGCCAGCAGGACAGAGAACTCTTGGAACACTGAAGCTTTCTTT. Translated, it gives CASRTENSWNTEAFF.

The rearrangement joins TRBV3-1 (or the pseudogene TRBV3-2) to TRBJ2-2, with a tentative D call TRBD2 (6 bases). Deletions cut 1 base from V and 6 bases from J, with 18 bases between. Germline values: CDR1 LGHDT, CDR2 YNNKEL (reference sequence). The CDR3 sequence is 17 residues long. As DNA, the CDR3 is TGTGCCAGCAGCCAAGCCCTTGGGGGAGGTGGGTCCGGGGAGCTGTTTTTT. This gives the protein CASSQALGGGGSGELFF.

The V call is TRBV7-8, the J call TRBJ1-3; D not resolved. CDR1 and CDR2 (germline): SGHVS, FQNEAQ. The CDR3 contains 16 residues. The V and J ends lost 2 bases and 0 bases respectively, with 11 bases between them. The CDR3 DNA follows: TGTGCCAGCAGCTTACTTGGGCCGAACTCTGGAAACACCATATATTTT. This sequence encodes CASSLLGPNSGNTIYF.

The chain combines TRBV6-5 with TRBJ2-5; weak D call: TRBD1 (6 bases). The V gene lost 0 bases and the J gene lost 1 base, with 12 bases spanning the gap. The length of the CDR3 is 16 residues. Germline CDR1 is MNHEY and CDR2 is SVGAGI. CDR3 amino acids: CASSYSPTGPQETQYF. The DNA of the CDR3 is TGTGCCAGCAGTTACTCACCCACAGGGCCCCAAGAGACCCAGTACTTC.

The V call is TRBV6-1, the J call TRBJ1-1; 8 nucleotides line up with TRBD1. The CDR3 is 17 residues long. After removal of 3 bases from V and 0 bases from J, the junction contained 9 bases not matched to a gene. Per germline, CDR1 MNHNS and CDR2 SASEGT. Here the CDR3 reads CASSESGTGLMNTEAFF. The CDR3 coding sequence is TGTGCCAGCAGTGAGTCCGGGACAGGACTAATGAACACTGAAGCTTTCTTT.

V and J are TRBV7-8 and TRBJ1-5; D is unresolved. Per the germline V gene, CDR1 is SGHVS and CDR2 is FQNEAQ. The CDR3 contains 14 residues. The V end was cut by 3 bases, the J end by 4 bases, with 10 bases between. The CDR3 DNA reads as TGTGCCAGCAGCTTTCCGGACTTAAATCAGCCCCAGCATTTT. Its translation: CASSFPDLNQPQHF.

In DNA, the CDR3 is TGTGCCAGCGGCCCTAACAGGGTTCGTCAGCCCCAGCATTTT. It yields the protein CASGPNRVRQPQHF. The V call is TRBV28, the J call TRBJ1-5, with D possibly being TRBD1 (6 bases). Trimming left V 8 bases short and J 6 bases short, with 17 bases between. Germline CDR1 is MDHEN and CDR2 is SYDVKM. This CDR3 has 14 amino acids.